This TCR beta chain came from a study of identical twins. This clonotype was counted at least ten times. Healthy Caucasians were all of the donors. Each cDNA held unique molecular identifiers, and template switching gave it a universal primer site. TCRdb processed the 5' RACE reads anew with MiXCR; each CDR3 protein has one entry. Of about 250,000 distinct CDR3 sequences listed, 6% to 8.5% are singletons. The CDR3 sequence is 11 residues long. Germline CDR1 and CDR2: MNHEY and SMNVEV (reference sequence). These sequences were also reported in another study, on yellow fever vaccine responses in identical twins.

The chain is built from TRBV27 and TRBJ1-4, with D perhaps matching TRBD1 (5 bases). Sequenced input: CD8+ T cells sorted from blood. The TCR comes from a woman younger than 30 in good health. The CDR3 reads CATGFNEKLFF. CDR3 in DNA: TGTGCAACAGGTTTTAATGAAAAACTGTTTTTT.